These 14 T cell receptor beta chains came from one sample sequenced in a study of T cell changes during pregnancy in multiple sclerosis. Profiling relied on immunoSEQ multiplex PCR, and the TCRdb table lists in-frame clones only, not all of them. The sample includes about 17,000 clones, about four fifths of them seen just once. The specimen comprised CD8+ T cells from peripheral blood mononuclear cells, sampled in the second trimester of pregnancy. The receptor source for this set is a female donor in good health, enrolled as a control in a pregnancy study.

The chain combines TRBV6-6 with TRBJ2-5, with D perhaps TRBD2 (7 bases). The CDR3 is 14 residues long. Germline CDR1 MNHNY, CDR2 SVGAGI (reference sequence). Trimming took 5 bases from V and 4 from J, leaving 14 bases between them. The DNA of the CDR3 is TGTGCCAGCAGTCGCAGGGGAGGGTTAGAGACCCAGTACTTC. This codes for CASSRRGGLETQYF.

This clone occurred once. The V and J genes are TRBV5-6 and TRBJ2-3, with D perhaps matching TRBD2 (5 bases). V shed 4 bases and J shed 5 bases, with 17 bases lying between them. This CDR3 region has 15 residues. Looked up from germline, CDR1 is SGHDT and CDR2 is YYEEEE. In DNA form, the CDR3 reads TGTGCCAGCAGCATTACCCGACTCCGGGGAGATACGCAGTATTTT. Translating it yields CASSITRLRGDTQYF.

This chain joins TRBV28 and TRBJ1-5, with a tentative D call TRBD1 (5 bases). V lost 3 bases and J lost 3, with 9 bases in between. The CDR3 length is 14 residues. CDR1 and CDR2 (germline): MDHEN, SYDVKM. CDR3 DNA sequence: TGTGCCAGCAGTTTGTGGGGGGACAATCAGCCCCAGCATTTT. It encodes CASSLWGDNQPQHF.

The chain's CDR3 is CASRYPGTGSLNEQFF. DNA for the CDR3: TGTGCCAGCAGGTACCCCGGGACAGGTTCCCTCAATGAGCAGTTCTTC. The V and J genes are TRBV7-9 and TRBJ2-1; 8 nucleotides line up with TRBD1. The CDR3 contains 16 residues. Trimming at V came to 6 bases and at J to 6 bases, leaving 13 bases not matched to a gene. The germline V gene encodes CDR1 SEHNR and CDR2 FQNEAQ (reference sequence). Variable domain in full (rest from reference TRBV7-9 and TRBJ2-1): DTGVSQNPRHKITKRGQNVTFRCDPISEHNRLYWYRQTLGQGPEFLTYFQNEAQLEKSRLLSDRFSAERPKGSFSTLEIQRTEQGDSAMYLCASRYPGTGSLNEQFFGPGTRLTVL.

V and J are TRBV9 and TRBJ1-1, with D possibly being TRBD1 (6 bases). Trimming took off 6 bases at V and 2 bases at J, with 14 bases between the two ends. The CDR3 is 14 amino acids. Germline values: CDR1 SGDLS, CDR2 YYNGEE. The CDR3: CASNGGSTNTEAFF. The CDR3 nucleotides read TGTGCCAGCAATGGGGGCAGTACCAACACTGAAGCTTTCTTT.

The gene calls are TRBV30 and TRBJ1-1; D perhaps matches TRBD1 (5 bases). Trimming pared 2 bases from V and 4 bases from J, leaving 8 bases between. The CDR3 sequence is 12 residues long. In germline, CDR1 is GTSNPN, CDR2 SVGIG (reference sequence). CDR3: CAWSPRATEAFF. As DNA, the CDR3 is TGTGCCTGGAGTCCCAGGGCCACTGAAGCTTTCTTT.

This chain joins TRBV11-3 and TRBJ1-2; TRBD1 might be the D (5 bases). The CDR3 is 17 amino acids. The germline gives CDR1 SGHNT, CDR2 YENEEA. Trimming took off 5 bases at V and 4 bases at J, with 23 bases between the two ends. CDR3 residues: CASSPHWRGAAFYGYTF. The CDR3 nucleotides read TGTGCCAGCAGCCCCCACTGGCGGGGCGCTGCCTTCTATGGCTACACCTTC.

The chain combines TRBV7-3 with TRBJ2-3; TRBD1 matches 7 bases. CDR3 length: 15 amino acids. Germline-derived CDR1 and CDR2 are SGHTA and FQGTGA. Germline trimming cut 2 bases from V and 6 bases from J; bases unmatched to any gene: 8. CDR3 nucleotide sequence: TGTGCCAGCAGCTTAGGTCATACAGGGGTGGATACGCAGTATTTT. Translated: CASSLGHTGVDTQYF.

The CDR3 nucleotides are TGTGCCAGCAGCCTATTTAGCGGGGGGGATGAGCAGTTCTTC. It codes for CASSLFSGGDEQFF. This chain connects TRBV28 to TRBJ2-1, with 11 bases identical to TRBD2. Germline loops: CDR1 MDHEN, CDR2 SYDVKM. The V gene end was trimmed by 6 bases and the J gene end by 8 bases; junction bases not matched to a gene: 6. The CDR3 runs 14 residues. Based on the CDR3 plus reference TRBV28 and TRBJ2-1, the full variable domain is DVKVTQSSRYLVKRTGEKVFLECVQDMDHENMFWYRQDPGLGLRLIYFSYDVKMKEKGDIPEGYSVSREKKERFSLILESASTNQTSMYLCASSLFSGGDEQFFGPGTRLTVL.

V and J are TRBV4-3 and TRBJ2-1; TRBD2 matches at 9 bases. The germline gives CDR1 LGHNA, CDR2 YSLEER. V lost 4 bases, J lost 10 bases, and 2 bases stayed unmatched. This CDR3 comprises 12 residues. The CDR3 sequence is CASSLAGGEQFF. In nucleotides, the CDR3 is TGCGCCAGCAGCCTCGCGGGAGGGGAGCAGTTCTTC.

The chain recombines TRBV6-4 with TRBJ2-3; a possible D gene is TRBD2 (5 bases). Germline CDR1 MRHNA, CDR2 SNTAGT. Trimming removed 2 bases at V and 3 bases at J, with 6 bases between. The CDR3 extends over 13 amino acids. The CDR3, as DNA: TGTGCCAGCAGTGACAGGGAGACAGATACGCAGTATTTT. Translated: CASSDRETDTQYF.

The chain combines TRBV15 with TRBJ1-2, with D perhaps TRBD1 (6 bases). In germline, CDR1 is LNHNV, CDR2 YYDKDF (reference sequence). Deletions cut 3 bases from V and 6 bases from J, with 11 bases between. This CDR3 has 13 amino acids. CDR3: CATSSAGVNGYTF. In DNA, the CDR3 is TGTGCCACCAGCAGCGCAGGGGTGAATGGCTACACCTTC.

The rearrangement joins TRBV5-5 to TRBJ1-3; D is ambiguous. The V and J ends lost 4 bases and 3 bases respectively, with 17 bases between them. CDR3 length: 16 residues. Germline V CDR1 and CDR2: SGHKS, YYEKEE (reference sequence). The DNA for the CDR3 is TGTGCCAGCAGCCAGATTGGATCGGGTTTTGGAAACACCATATATTTT. It specifies CASSQIGSGFGNTIYF. The full variable domain, rest sourced from reference TRBV5-5 and TRBJ1-3, is DAGVTQSPTHLIKTRGQQVTLRCSPISGHKSVSWYQQVLGQGPQFIFQYYEKEERGRGNFPDRFSARQFPNYSSELNVNALLLGDSALYLCASSQIGSGFGNTIYFGEGSWLTVV.

This clone was observed a handful of times. This chain connects TRBV7-3 to TRBJ2-7, with 7 bases aligning to TRBD1. This CDR3 has 15 residues. V lost 3 bases to trimming and J lost 2 bases; unmatched junction nucleotides: 7. The germline CDR1 and CDR2 sequences are SGHTA and FQGTGA. This chain's CDR3 is CASSFTGGQAYEQYF. CDR3 DNA: TGTGCCAGCAGCTTCACCGGAGGACAGGCCTACGAGCAGTACTTC.